The sequence of this T cell receptor beta chain was determined in a study of shared clonotypes between healthy human individuals. Background on the study: The people who gave samples were two women and a few men aged 18 to 49.

Worth noting for this clone: A read error may account for a junction end that differs from germline.

TCRdb's copy holds only in-frame clones and misses some; the assay was immunoSEQ multiplex PCR. Among approximately 440,000 clones, roughly three quarters were seen once, and the ten largest hold about 12%. Germline CDR1 reads SQVTM; CDR2 reads ANQGSEA. The CDR3 runs 12 residues. V usage is TRBV29-1 and J usage is TRBJ2-4; 7 bases align to TRBD1. This clonotype was obtained from a woman aged 40 to 55 in good health. Some clones in this sample may be carry-over from other donors' samples. Sequenced: PBMCs. CDR3 bases: TGCAGCGTGGAAGAGGGGGCCGACATTCAGTACTTC. This encodes CSVEEGADIQYF.